Described below is a single TCR beta chain sequence and its context. Its antigen is currently unknown. This specimen belongs to a study of cytomegalovirus exposure and HLA in healthy donors. Turning to the study itself: The 120 validation repertoires, a later analysis reported, used the same platform as the approximately 700 first-cohort repertoires.

Study-wide points: According to a later analysis, TCR clusters from the first cohort tended to co-occur in the 90 to 150 validation repertoires.

The data were produced by immunoSEQ multiplex PCR, yet TCRdb's version contains in-frame clones alone and is incomplete. The sample has some 140,000 clones; just over 85% are singletons. Material: PBMCs. The TCR sequence derives from a human donor in good health.

The CDR3 sequence is CAWSPWGPQGTQHF. The CDR3 DNA is TGTGCCTGGAGTCCATGGGGGCCCCAGGGGACCCAGCATTTT. The chain is built from TRBV30 and TRBJ1-5; D is perhaps TRBD1 (6 bases). Looked up from germline, CDR1 is GTSNPN and CDR2 is SVGIG (reference sequence). With 2 bases removed from V and 11 bases from J, the gap between germline ends came to 19 bases. This CDR3 spans 14 amino acids.